Sequencing of this T cell receptor (beta chain) was carried out in a study of blood T cells in healthy people across ages. Aged roughly 6 to 95, donors were systemically healthy Caucasians from Russia. Primed by a sample-barcoded 5' primer and a J-beta primer mix, a second PCR proceeded for 7 to 11 cycles. TCRdb reprocessed the 5' RACE reads via MiXCR and lists one record per CDR3 protein. The table records some 780,000 distinct CDR3 sequences, 56% of them present only once. The germline gives CDR1 SGHRS, CDR2 YFSETQ. The CDR3 has 13 residues. Trimming pared 1 base from V and 6 bases from J, leaving 8 bases between.

The TCR was taken from a man aged 35-49 years in good health. Sample: blood. The chain employs TRBV5-1 and TRBJ2-1, with a possible D match to TRBD1 (6 bases). DNA of the CDR3: TGCGCCAGCAGCTTGCCAGGGGCCAATGAGCAGTTCTTC. Translating gives CASSLPGANEQFF.